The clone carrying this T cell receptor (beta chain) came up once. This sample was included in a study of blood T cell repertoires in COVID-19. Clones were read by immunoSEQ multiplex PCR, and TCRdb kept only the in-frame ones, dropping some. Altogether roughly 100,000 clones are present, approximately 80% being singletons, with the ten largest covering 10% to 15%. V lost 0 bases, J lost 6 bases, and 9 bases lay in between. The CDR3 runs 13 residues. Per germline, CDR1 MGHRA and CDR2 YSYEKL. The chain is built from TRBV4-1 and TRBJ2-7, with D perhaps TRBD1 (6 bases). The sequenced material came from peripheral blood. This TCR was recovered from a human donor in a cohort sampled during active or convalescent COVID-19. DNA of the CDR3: TGCGCCAGCAGCCAAGAATGGGGGCGCGAGCAGTACTTC. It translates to CASSQEWGREQYF.